A single T cell receptor (beta chain) is shown here with its context. This specimen belongs to a study of blood T cell repertoires in COVID-19. Study overall: From T cells, B-cell-depleted T cells, or PBMCs came the material, which was cDNA or gDNA.

Trimming shortened V by 2 bases and J by 4 bases, and 11 bases separated the two germline ends. Germline V CDR1 and CDR2: SGHAT, FQNNGV. The CDR3 is 15 amino acids. In the source study's methods: The authors estimated nucleated cell counts from reference gene primer amplification. Method: immunoSEQ multiplex PCR; TCRdb's copy keeps in-frame clones and lacks some. The D gene and trimming were derived from the DNA, and the V and J assignments and clone size from that table. Of under 500,000 clones listed, 70% to 90% were seen once; the top ten hold approximately 2%. Cohort allocation depended upon clinical history that participants reported.

Sequenced input: PBMCs or T cells enriched from blood (not recorded which). The receptor's source is a woman aged 18-29 years with acute COVID-19. The gene calls are TRBV11-2 and TRBJ2-2; possibly TRBD1 for D (5 bases). Here the CDR3 DNA reads TGTGCCAGCAGCTTATTACAGGCTAGCACCGGGGAGCTGTTTTTT. Its protein is CASSLLQASTGELFF.